A single T cell receptor beta chain is shown here with its context. Original processing methods: Amplified reference gene primers provided the basis for estimating nucleated cell counts. Clones were sequenced by immunoSEQ multiplex PCR, and TCRdb holds only the in-frame ones, with some missing. Clone size and V and J calls were adopted from that table, with D and trimming inferred from the DNA. The table records a few hundred thousand clones, roughly 91% of them present only once. This entry comes from a study of blood T cell repertoires in COVID-19. In the study overall: The study drew acute and convalescent COVID-19 samples from the United States, Italy and Spain. The cDNA or gDNA used as material had been derived from T cells, B-cell-depleted T cells, or PBMCs.

Losses at the gene ends were 1 base for V and 8 bases for J; bases not matched to a gene: 19. The CDR3 contains 19 residues. Germline CDR1 is MNHEY and CDR2 is SMNVEV (reference sequence). The V gene is TRBV27, the J gene TRBJ2-1; 8 nucleotides match TRBD1. This receptor was identified in a woman between 40 and 50 years old who had recovered from COVID-19. The material sequenced was peripheral blood. CDR3 nucleotide sequence: TGTGCCAGCAGTTTATGGGGCAGGGGGCAGGGGCGGCCACGGGATGAGCAGTTCTTC. Its translation is CASSLWGRGQGRPRDEQFF.